This TCR beta chain originates from a study of patients with pleural tuberculosis. From the reads, TCRdb called clonotypes with MiXCR, one entry per CDR3 protein. The table lists around 50,000 distinct CDR3 sequences, under 8.5% of them singletons. V gave up 0 bases and J gave up 4 bases, with 18 bases separating them. From germline, CDR1 is LNHDA and CDR2 SQIVND (reference sequence). CDR3 size: 17 residues. V is TRBV19 and J is TRBJ1-2; weak D call: TRBD1 (5 bases). The source is a human donor with pleural tuberculosis. The CDR3 bases are TGTGCCAGTAGTATAGAGTGGAAAATGACAGACCTCTATGGCTACACCTTC. It specifies CASSIEWKMTDLYGYTF.